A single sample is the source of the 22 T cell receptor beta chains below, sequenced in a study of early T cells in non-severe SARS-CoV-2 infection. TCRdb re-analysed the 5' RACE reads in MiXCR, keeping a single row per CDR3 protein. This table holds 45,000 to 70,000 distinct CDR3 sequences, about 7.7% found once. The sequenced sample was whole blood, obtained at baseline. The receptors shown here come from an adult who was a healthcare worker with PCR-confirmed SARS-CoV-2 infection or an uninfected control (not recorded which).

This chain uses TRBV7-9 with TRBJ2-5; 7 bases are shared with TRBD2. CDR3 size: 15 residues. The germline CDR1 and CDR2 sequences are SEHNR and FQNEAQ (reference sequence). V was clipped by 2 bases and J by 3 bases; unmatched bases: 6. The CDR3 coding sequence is TGTGCCAGCAGCTTATCCATAGCGGGCAAAGAGACCCAGTACTTC. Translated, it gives CASSLSIAGKETQYF. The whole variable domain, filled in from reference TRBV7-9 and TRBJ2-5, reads DTGVSQNPRHKITKRGQNVTFRCDPISEHNRLYWYRQTLGQGPEFLTYFQNEAQLEKSRLLSDRFSAERPKGSFSTLEIQRTEQGDSAMYLCASSLSIAGKETQYFGPGTRLLVL.

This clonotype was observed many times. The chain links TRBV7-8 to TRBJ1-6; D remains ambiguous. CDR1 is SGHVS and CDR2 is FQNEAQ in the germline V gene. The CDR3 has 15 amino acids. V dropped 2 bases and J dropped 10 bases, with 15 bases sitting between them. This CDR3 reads CASSLIRRARSPLHF. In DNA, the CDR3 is TGTGCCAGCAGCTTAATCCGACGAGCTCGGTCACCCCTCCACTTT.

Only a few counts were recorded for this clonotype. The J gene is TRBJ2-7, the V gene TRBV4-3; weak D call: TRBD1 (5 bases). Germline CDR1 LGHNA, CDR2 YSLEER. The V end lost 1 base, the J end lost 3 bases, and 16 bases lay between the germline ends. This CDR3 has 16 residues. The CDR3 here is CASSQGPRQSYYEQYF. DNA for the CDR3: TGCGCCAGCAGCCAAGGGCCCAGACAGTCCTACTACGAGCAGTACTTC.

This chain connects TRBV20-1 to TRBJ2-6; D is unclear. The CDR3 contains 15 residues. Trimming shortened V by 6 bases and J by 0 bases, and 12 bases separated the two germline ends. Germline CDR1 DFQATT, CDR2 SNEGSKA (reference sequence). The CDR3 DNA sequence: TGCAGTGCAAATAAACCGATCTCTGGGGCCAACGTCCTGACTTTC. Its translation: CSANKPISGANVLTF.

CDR3 coding DNA: TGTGCCAGCAGCTCGCCGGGGACTGGGGCGTTGGAGCAGTACTTC. Encoded protein: CASSSPGTGALEQYF. The chain combines TRBV11-2 with TRBJ2-7, with D perhaps matching TRBD2 (6 bases). Germline-derived CDR1 and CDR2 are SGHAT and FQNNGV. V lost 4 bases and J 7 bases, leaving 20 bases between the germline ends. This CDR3 contains 15 residues.

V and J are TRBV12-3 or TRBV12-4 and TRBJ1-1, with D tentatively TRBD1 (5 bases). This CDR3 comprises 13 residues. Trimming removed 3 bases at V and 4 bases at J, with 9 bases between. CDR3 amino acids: CASSLVGGTEAFF. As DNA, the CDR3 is TGTGCCAGCAGTTTGGTGGGGGGCACTGAAGCTTTCTTT.

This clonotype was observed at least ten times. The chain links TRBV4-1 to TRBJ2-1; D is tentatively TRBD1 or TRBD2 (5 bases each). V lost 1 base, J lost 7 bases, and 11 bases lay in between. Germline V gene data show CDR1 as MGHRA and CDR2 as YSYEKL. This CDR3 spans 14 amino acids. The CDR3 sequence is CASSQGTGANEQFF. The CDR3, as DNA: TGCGCCAGCAGCCAAGGGACCGGGGCGAATGAGCAGTTCTTC.

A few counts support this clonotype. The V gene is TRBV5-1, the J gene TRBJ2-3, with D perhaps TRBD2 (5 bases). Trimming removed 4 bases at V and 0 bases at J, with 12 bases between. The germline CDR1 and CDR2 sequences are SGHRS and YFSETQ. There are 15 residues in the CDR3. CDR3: CASSPQRSSTDTQYF. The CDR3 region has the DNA TGCGCCAGCAGCCCCCAGCGGTCTAGCACAGATACGCAGTATTTT. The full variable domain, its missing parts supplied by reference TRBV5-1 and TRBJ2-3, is KAGVTQTPRYLIKTRGQQVTLSCSPISGHRSVSWYQQTPGQGLQFLFEYFSETQRNKGNFPGRFSGRQFSNSRSEMNVSTLELGDSALYLCASSPQRSSTDTQYFGPGTRLTVL.

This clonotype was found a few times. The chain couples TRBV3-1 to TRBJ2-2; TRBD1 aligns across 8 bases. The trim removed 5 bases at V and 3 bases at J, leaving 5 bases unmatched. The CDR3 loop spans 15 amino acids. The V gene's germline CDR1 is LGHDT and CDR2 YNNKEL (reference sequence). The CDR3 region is CASSSRTGYTGELFF. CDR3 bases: TGTGCCAGCAGCTCCCGGACAGGGTACACCGGGGAGCTGTTTTTT.

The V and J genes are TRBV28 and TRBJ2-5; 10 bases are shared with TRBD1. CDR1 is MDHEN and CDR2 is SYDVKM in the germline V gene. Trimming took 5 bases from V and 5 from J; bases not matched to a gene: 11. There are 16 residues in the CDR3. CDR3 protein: CASSPSGDRGSETQYF. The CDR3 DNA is TGTGCCAGCAGTCCCTCCGGGGACAGGGGAAGTGAGACCCAGTACTTC.

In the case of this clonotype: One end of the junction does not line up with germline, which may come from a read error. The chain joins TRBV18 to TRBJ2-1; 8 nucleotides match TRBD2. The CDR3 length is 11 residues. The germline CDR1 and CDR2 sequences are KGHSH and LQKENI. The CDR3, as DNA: TGTGCCAGCTCACCACGAAGCGGGAGTCCCTTC. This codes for CASSPRSGSPF.

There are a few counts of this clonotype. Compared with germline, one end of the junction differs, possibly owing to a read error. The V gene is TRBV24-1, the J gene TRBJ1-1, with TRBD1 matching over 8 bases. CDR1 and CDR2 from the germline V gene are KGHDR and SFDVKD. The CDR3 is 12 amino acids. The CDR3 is CAARQGIVEAFF. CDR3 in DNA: TGTGCCGCCAGACAGGGGATCGTCGAAGCTTTCTTT.

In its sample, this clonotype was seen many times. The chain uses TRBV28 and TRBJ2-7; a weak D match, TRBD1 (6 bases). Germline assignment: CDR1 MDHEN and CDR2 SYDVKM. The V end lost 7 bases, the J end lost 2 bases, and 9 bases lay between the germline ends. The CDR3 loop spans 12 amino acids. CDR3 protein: CASTTGTYEQYF. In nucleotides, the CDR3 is TGTGCCAGCACCACAGGGACCTACGAGCAGTACTTC.

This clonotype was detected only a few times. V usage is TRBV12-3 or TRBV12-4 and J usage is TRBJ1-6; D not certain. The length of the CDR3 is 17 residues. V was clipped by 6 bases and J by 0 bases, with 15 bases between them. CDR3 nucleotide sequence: TGTGCCAGCAGCCGCTACTCGGGGAGCTCCTATAATTCACCCCTCCACTTT. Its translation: CASSRYSGSSYNSPLHF.

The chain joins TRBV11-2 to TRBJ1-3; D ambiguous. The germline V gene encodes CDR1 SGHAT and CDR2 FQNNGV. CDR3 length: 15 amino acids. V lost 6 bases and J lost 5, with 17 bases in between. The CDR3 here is CASRPLAGVRNTIYF. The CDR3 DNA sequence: TGTGCCAGCAGACCTCTCGCGGGCGTAAGAAACACCATATATTTT. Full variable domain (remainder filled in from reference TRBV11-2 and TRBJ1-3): EAGVAQSPRYKIIEKRQSVAFWCNPISGHATLYWYQQILGQGPKLLIQFQNNGVVDDSQLPKDRFSAERLKGVDSTLKIQPAKLEDSAVYLCASRPLAGVRNTIYFGEGSWLTVV.

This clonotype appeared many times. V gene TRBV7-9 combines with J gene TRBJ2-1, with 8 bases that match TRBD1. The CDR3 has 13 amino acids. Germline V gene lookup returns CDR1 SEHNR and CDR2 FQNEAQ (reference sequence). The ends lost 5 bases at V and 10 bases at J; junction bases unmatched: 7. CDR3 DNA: TGTGCCAGCAGCCAAGGACAGGGTCAAGAGCAGTTCTTC. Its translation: CASSQGQGQEQFF.

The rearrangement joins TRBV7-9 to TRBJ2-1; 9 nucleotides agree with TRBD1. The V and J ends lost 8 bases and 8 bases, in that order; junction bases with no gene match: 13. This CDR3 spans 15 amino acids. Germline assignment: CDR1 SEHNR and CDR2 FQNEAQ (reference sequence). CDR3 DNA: TGTGCCAGCGTGCGTAGGGACAGGGCTCTCGATGAGCAGTTCTTC. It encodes CASVRRDRALDEQFF.

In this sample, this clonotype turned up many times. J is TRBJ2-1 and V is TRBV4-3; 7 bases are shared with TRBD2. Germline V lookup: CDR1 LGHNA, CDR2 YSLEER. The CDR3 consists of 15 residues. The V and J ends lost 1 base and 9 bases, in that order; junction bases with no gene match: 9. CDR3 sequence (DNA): TGCGCCAGCAGCCAAGGCATTGGGAGGGCCAGTGAGCAGTTCTTC. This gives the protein CASSQGIGRASEQFF.

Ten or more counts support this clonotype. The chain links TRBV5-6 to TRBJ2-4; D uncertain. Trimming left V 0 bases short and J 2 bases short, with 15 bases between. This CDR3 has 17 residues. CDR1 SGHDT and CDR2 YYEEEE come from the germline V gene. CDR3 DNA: TGTGCCAGCAGCTTGGTGGGTCAGCGAATGACCAAAAACATTCAGTACTTC. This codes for CASSLVGQRMTKNIQYF.

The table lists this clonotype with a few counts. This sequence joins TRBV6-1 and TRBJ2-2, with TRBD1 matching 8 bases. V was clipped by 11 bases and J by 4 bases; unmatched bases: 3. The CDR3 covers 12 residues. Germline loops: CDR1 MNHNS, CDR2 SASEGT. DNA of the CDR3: TGTGCCTTGGGGACAGGCACCGGGGAGCTGTTTTTT. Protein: CALGTGTGELFF.

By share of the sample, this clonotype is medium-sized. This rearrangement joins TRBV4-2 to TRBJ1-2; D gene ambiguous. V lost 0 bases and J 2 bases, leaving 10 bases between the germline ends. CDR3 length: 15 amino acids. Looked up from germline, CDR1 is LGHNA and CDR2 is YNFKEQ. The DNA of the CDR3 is TGTGCCAGCAGCCAAGACAGCGCCAAAAACTATGGCTACACCTTC. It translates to CASSQDSAKNYGYTF.

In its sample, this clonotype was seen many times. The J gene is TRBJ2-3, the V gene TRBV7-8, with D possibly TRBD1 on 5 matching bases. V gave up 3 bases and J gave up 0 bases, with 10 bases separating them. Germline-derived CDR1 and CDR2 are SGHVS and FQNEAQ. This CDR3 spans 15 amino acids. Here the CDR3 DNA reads TGTGCCAGCAGCTTGGGGCACCAAAGCACAGATACGCAGTATTTT. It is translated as CASSLGHQSTDTQYF. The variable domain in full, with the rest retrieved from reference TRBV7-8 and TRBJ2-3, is GAGVSQSPRYKVAKRGQDVALRCDPISGHVSLFWYQQALGQGPEFLTYFQNEAQLDKSGLPSDRFFAERPEGSVSTLKIQRTQQEDSAVYLCASSLGHQSTDTQYFGPGTRLTVL.